These T cell receptor beta chains were read from a single sample in a study of shared clonotypes between healthy human individuals. TCRdb's copy holds only in-frame clones and misses some; the assay was immunoSEQ multiplex PCR. The table lists about 1 million clones, roughly 80% of them singletons. Sequencing was carried out using memory CD4+ T cells sorted from blood. All receptors derive from a man aged 18 to 29 in good health. CDR3s include the opening cysteine and the closing phenylalanine or tryptophan. D genes are given only for firm matches. Not every row has a clone size; where given, it reads once, few, many or a size class.

TRBD1,-,TRBV19,TRBJ1-6,TGTGCCAGTAGCGACAGGGGGAGTTCACCCCTCCACTTT,CASSDRGSSPLHF
TRBD2,-,TRBV11-1,TRBJ2-5,TGTGCCAGCAGCTTCACTAGCGGGGGGTTCCAAGAGACCCAGTACTTC,CASSFTSGGFQETQYF
-,-,TRBV5-1,TRBJ2-1,TGCGCCAGCAGCTTGGAGTTCCGCCCATACAATGAGCAGTTCTTC,CASSLEFRPYNEQFF
-,-,TRBV5-4,TRBJ2-1,TGTGCCAGCAGCTTCCACGGACGGCCTGGGAGGAAGGAGCAGTTCTTC,CASSFHGRPGRKEQFF
-,-,TRBV5-3,TRBJ2-6,TGTGCCAGAAGCTCGAGCTCTGGGGCCAACGTCCTGACTTTC,CARSSSSGANVLTF
TRBD2,-,TRBV6-6,TRBJ2-3,TGTGCCAGCAATTGGCTAGCGGGAGGGGGAGATACGCAGTATTTT,CASNWLAGGGDTQYF
TRBD2,-,TRBV7-2,TRBJ2-5,TGTGCCAGCAGCTTAGTAGCGGGGGTAAAAGAGACCCAGTACTTC,CASSLVAGVKETQYF
TRBD1,-,TRBV2,TRBJ1-1,TGTGCCAGAGAGGACAGGGAGAACACTGAAGCTTTCTTT,CAREDRENTEAFF
-,-,TRBV5-1,TRBJ1-4,TGCGCCAGCAGCGTGTACATCGAGGGAAAACTGTTTTTT,CASSVYIEGKLFF
-,-,TRBV19,TRBJ1-3,TGTGCCAGTAGTTCGACAGCTGGAAACACCATATATTTT,CASSSTAGNTIYF
TRBD2,-,TRBV15,TRBJ2-1,TGTGCCACCAGCAGACCTAGCGGGAATCGCAATGAGCAGTTCTTC,CATSRPSGNRNEQFF
-,few,TRBV5-1,TRBJ2-2,TGCGCCAGCAGCCTCCGCAGGGTGGACACCGGGGAGCTGTTTTTT,CASSLRRVDTGELFF
-,-,TRBV30,TRBJ2-1,TGTGCCTGGAGTGTAGGAGGATCTCAGCAGTTCTTC,CAWSVGGSQQFF
-,-,TRBV28,TRBJ2-1,TGTGCCAGCAGCCTAGACAGATACAATGAGCAGTTCTTC,CASSLDRYNEQFF
-,-,TRBV7-3,TRBJ1-1,TGTGCCAGCAGCCCCACCCAGATGAACACTGAAGCTTTCTTT,CASSPTQMNTEAFF
-,-,TRBV2,TRBJ2-5,TGTGCCAGCAGTGTCGTAGCTGACTACCAAGAGACCCAGTACTTC,CASSVVADYQETQYF
-,-,TRBV9,TRBJ2-6,TGTGCCAGCAGCGAGCGCTCTGGGGCCAACGTCCTGACTTTC,CASSERSGANVLTF
-,-,TRBV5-1,TRBJ1-3,TGCGCCAGCAGCTTGGTTACAGGAGGAAACACCATATATTTT,CASSLVTGGNTIYF
TRBD1,-,TRBV10-3,TRBJ1-1,TGTGCCATCAGTGGACAGGGTGGGGGGAACACTGAAGCTTTCTTT,CAISGQGGGNTEAFF
-,-,TRBV19,TRBJ1-3,TGTGCCAGTAGTATAACGAACACCATATATTTT,CASSITNTIYF